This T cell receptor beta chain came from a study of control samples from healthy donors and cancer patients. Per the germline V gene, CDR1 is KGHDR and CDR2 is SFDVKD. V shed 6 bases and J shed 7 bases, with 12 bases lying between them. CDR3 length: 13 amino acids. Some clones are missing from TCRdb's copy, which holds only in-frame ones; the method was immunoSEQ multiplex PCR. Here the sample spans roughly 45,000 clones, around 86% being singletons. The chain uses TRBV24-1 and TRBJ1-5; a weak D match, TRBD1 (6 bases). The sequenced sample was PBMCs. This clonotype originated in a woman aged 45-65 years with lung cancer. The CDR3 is CATSLGGQQPQHF. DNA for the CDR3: TGTGCCACCAGTCTAGGGGGGCAACAGCCCCAGCATTTT.